This TCR beta chain derives from a study of cytomegalovirus exposure and HLA in healthy donors. Whole-study results and caveats: A later analysis found TCR association rates differed by HLA locus, highest for DRB1 and lowest for HLA-C.

The primer mix had 60 Vbeta and 13 Jbeta primers. Study processing details: Later, an analysis found roughly 80 million unique TCR beta chains, and 10 million to 11 million of these were shared. Measured with immunoSEQ multiplex PCR; TCRdb has only the in-frame clones, and not every one. V and J calls and clone size are as listed in that table; D and trimming were resolved from the DNA. This table lists about 92,000 clones. Germline V lookup: CDR1 MDHEN, CDR2 SYDVKM. V lost 8 bases, J lost 5 bases, and 5 bases stayed unmatched. This CDR3 has 13 amino acids. For this clone: Its antigen is unknown.

The source of this sequence is a man in his forties or fifties in good health and CMV-seropositive. This chain uses TRBV28 with TRBJ2-1; 8 bases are a match to TRBD1. Sequenced input: PBMCs. CDR3: CASLPGQDNEQFF. CDR3 bases: TGTGCCAGCCTACCGGGACAGGACAATGAGCAGTTCTTC.